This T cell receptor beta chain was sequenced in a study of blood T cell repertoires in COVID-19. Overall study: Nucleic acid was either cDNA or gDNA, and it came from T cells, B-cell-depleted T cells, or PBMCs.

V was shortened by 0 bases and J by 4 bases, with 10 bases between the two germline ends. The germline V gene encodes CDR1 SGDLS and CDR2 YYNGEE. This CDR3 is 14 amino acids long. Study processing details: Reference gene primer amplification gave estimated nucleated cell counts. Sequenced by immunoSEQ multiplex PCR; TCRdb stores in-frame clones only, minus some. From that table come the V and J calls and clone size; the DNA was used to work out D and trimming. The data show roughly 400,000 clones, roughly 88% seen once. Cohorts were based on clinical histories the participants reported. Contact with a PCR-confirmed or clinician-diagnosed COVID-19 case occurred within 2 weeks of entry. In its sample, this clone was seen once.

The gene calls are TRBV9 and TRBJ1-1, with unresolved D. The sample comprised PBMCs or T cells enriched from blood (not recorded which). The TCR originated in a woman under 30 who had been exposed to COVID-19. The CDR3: CASSVVSRITEAFF. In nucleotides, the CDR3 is TGTGCCAGCAGCGTAGTGTCCAGGATCACTGAAGCTTTCTTT.